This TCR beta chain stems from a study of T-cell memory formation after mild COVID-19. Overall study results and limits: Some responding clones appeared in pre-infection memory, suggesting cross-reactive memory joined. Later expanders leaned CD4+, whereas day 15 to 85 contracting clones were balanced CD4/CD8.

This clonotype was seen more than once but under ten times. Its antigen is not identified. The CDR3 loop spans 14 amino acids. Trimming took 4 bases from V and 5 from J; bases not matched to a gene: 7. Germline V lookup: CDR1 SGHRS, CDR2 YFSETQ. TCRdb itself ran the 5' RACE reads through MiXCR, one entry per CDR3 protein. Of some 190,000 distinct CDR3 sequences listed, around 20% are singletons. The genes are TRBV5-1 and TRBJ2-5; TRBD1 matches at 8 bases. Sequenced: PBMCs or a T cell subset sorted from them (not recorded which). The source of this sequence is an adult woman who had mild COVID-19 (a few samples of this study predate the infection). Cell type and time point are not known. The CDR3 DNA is TGCGCCAGCAGCCTGGACAGGGCAGACGAGACCCAGTACTTC. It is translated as CASSLDRADETQYF.